A selection of T cell receptor beta chains follows, all from one sample in a study of blood T cell repertoires in COVID-19. Sequencing used immunoSEQ multiplex PCR; TCRdb keeps in-frame clones, though not all of them. The data hold approximately 210,000 clones, with around 81% observed a single time. Specimen: peripheral blood. The receptor source for this set is a man aged 55 to 70 with COVID-19, enrolled during active disease. Both conserved end residues are part of each CDR3. D genes are given only for firm matches. A clone size is listed for some rows: how often the clone was seen (once, few, many), or a class if it is expanded.

clone_size	cdr3_length	v_call	j_call	d_call	cdr3_aa	cdr3_nt
.	16	TRBV7-2	TRBJ1-3	TRBD1	CASSAGQGFSGNTIYF	TGTGCCAGCAGCGCGGGACAGGGCTTCTCTGGAAACACCATATATTTT
once	14	TRBV4-1	TRBJ1-2	TRBD1	CASSQAPGQVGYTF	TGCGCCAGCAGCCAAGCCCCGGGACAGGTTGGCTACACCTTC
.	18	TRBV5-1	TRBJ2-2	TRBD2	CASSLALGLAGVTGELFF	TGCGCCAGCAGCTTGGCCTTGGGACTAGCGGGAGTCACCGGGGAGCTGTTTTTT
.	17	TRBV28	TRBJ1-1	.	CASSYRVGGKGSIEAFF	TGTGCCAGCAGTTACCGAGTTGGAGGGAAGGGGTCAATTGAAGCTTTCTTT
.	15	TRBV28	TRBJ2-7	TRBD2	CASRTGTSGIHEQYF	TGTGCCAGCAGGACGGGGACTAGCGGGATCCACGAGCAGTACTTC
.	13	TRBV18	TRBJ1-1	.	CASSPSVNTEAFF	TGTGCCAGCTCACCATCGGTCAACACTGAAGCTTTCTTT
.	14	TRBV6-2/TRBV6-3	TRBJ1-5	TRBD1	CASSYGQGSQPQHF	TGTGCCAGCAGTTACGGACAGGGGTCTCAGCCCCAGCATTTT
.	13	TRBV27	TRBJ1-1	TRBD1	CATSRQGGPEAFF	TGTGCCACCTCGAGACAGGGGGGGCCTGAAGCTTTCTTT
.	12	TRBV4-3	TRBJ1-2	.	CASSQDTGGYTF	TGCGCCAGCAGCCAAGACACCGGTGGCTACACCTTC
.	13	TRBV11-2	TRBJ1-2	TRBD1	CASSLSQGDGYTF	TGTGCCAGCAGCTTAAGCCAGGGGGACGGCTACACCTTC
.	13	TRBV10-3	TRBJ1-5	.	CAISEGSFQPQHF	TGTGCCATCAGTGAAGGGAGCTTCCAGCCCCAGCATTTT
.	13	TRBV10-1	TRBJ2-7	.	CASSEHGLREQYF	TGCGCCAGCAGTGAACACGGACTACGGGAGCAGTACTTC
.	12	TRBV18	TRBJ1-2	.	CASSRADYGYTF	TGTGCCAGCTCGCGTGCCGACTATGGCTACACCTTC
.	14	TRBV5-1	TRBJ2-7	.	CASSSSGAWYEQYF	TGCGCCAGCAGCTCCTCGGGAGCTTGGTACGAGCAGTACTTC
once	13	TRBV10-1	TRBJ1-1	TRBD1	CASSLRGPTEAFF	TGCGCCAGCAGCTTGAGGGGGCCCACTGAAGCTTTCTTT
.	13	TRBV11-2	TRBJ1-2	.	CASSSTGPYGYTF	TGTGCCAGCAGCTCCACAGGGCCCTATGGCTACACCTTC
many	15	TRBV27	TRBJ1-5	.	CASSPSTKGHQPQHF	TGTGCCAGCAGTCCCTCTACCAAGGGGCATCAGCCCCAGCATTTT